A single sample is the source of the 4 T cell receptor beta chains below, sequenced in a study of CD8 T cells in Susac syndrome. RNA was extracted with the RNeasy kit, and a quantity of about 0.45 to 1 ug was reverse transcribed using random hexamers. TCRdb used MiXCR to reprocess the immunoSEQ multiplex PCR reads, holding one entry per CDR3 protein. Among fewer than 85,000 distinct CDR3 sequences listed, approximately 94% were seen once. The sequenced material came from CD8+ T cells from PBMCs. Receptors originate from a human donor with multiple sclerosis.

The CDR3 protein is CSVEGLEWRDNEQFF. CDR3 in DNA: TGCAGCGTTGAAGGGTTGGAGTGGCGAGACAATGAGCAGTTCTTC. This rearrangement joins TRBV29-1 to TRBJ2-1; D is uncertain. V lost 1 base, J lost 5 bases, and 15 bases lay in between. The CDR3 covers 15 residues. Per the germline V gene, CDR1 is SQVTM and CDR2 is ANQGSEA.

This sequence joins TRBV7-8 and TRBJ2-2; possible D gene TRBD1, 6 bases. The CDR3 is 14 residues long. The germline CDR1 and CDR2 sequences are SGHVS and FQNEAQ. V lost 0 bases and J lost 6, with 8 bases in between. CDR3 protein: CASSLAGHSGELFF. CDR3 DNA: TGTGCCAGCAGCTTAGCGGGACATTCCGGGGAGCTGTTTTTT. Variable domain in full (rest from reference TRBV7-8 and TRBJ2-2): GAGVSQSPRYKVAKRGQDVALRCDPISGHVSLFWYQQALGQGPEFLTYFQNEAQLDKSGLPSDRFFAERPEGSVSTLKIQRTQQEDSAVYLCASSLAGHSGELFFGEGSRLTVL.

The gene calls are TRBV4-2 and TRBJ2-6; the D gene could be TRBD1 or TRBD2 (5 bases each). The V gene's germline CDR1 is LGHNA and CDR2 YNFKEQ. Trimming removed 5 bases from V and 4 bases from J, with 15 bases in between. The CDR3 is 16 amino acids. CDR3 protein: CASSGGSLTGANVLTF. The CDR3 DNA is TGTGCCAGCAGCGGGGGTAGTCTTACCGGGGCCAACGTCCTGACTTTC.

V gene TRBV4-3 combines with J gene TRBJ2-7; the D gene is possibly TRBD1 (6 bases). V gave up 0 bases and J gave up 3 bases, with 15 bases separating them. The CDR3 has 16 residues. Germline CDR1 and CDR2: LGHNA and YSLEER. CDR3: CASSQEPQGLSYEQYF. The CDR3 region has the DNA TGCGCCAGCAGCCAAGAACCTCAGGGGCTCAGCTACGAGCAGTACTTC.